Below are 8 T cell receptor beta chains sequenced from a single sample in a study of Ad26.COV2.S vaccination and SARS-CoV-2 variants. Treatment noted: around 19 received Ad26.COV2.S at low or high dose, single or two shots; 5 received placebo; per-sample allocation not given. Specimens were obtained on day 63 following the first vaccine or placebo injection. Clones were read by immunoSEQ multiplex PCR, and TCRdb kept only the in-frame ones, dropping some. This sample has 450,000 to 550,000 clones, with roughly nine tenths found just once. Sequencing used peripheral blood, obtained in a trial of Ad26.COV2.S vaccine versus placebo. These receptors came from a person between 18 and 60 years old who received the Ad26.COV2.S COVID-19 vaccine or a placebo.

This chain joins TRBV5-8 and TRBJ1-2; D ambiguous. Looked up from germline, CDR1 is SGHTS and CDR2 is YDEGEE. V lost 4 bases, J lost 6 bases, and 19 bases lay in between. The CDR3 contains 15 residues. The CDR3, as DNA: TGTGCCAGCAGCCCCGCCGGCAGAATGCTAGATGGCTACACCTTC. This encodes CASSPAGRMLDGYTF. The whole variable domain, remainder taken from reference TRBV5-8 and TRBJ1-2, is EAGVTQSPTHLIKTRGQQATLRCSPISGHTSVYWYQQALGLGLQFLLWYDEGEERNRGNFPPRFSGRQFPNYSSELNVNALELEDSALYLCASSPAGRMLDGYTFGSGTRLTVV.

The chain couples TRBV27 to TRBJ2-5, with D possibly matching TRBD1 (5 bases). Looked up from germline, CDR1 is MNHEY and CDR2 is SMNVEV (reference sequence). The CDR3 runs 13 residues. Trimming shortened V by 10 bases and J by 3 bases, and 15 bases separated the two germline ends. The CDR3 coding sequence is TGTGCCACCGGGTACAGGCCCGAAGAGACCCAGTACTTC. This translates into CATGYRPEETQYF.

The CDR3 bases are TGTGCCAGCAGCACCCTATTAGCGGGACTAGCAAAGTACGAGCAGTACGTC. Encoded protein: CASSTLLAGLAKYEQYV. The chain has TRBV7-6 and TRBJ2-7; the match to TRBD2 covers 9 bases. There are 17 residues in the CDR3. V shed 5 bases and J 4 bases; nucleotides not matched to a gene: 15. Germline V gene sequence: CDR1 SGHVS, CDR2 FNYEAQ.

This sequence joins TRBV28 and TRBJ2-7, with D possibly being TRBD1 (5 bases). This CDR3 region has 12 residues. Trimming left V 6 bases short and J 2 bases short, with 8 bases between. Looked up from germline, CDR1 is MDHEN and CDR2 is SYDVKM. CDR3 DNA sequence: TGTGCCAGCAGGCAGGGTCCCTACGAGCAGTACTTC. It specifies CASRQGPYEQYF.

V usage is TRBV5-1 and J usage is TRBJ2-1; the match to TRBD2 covers 12 bases. Germline V CDR1 and CDR2: SGHRS, YFSETQ. Losses at the gene ends were 0 bases for V and 1 base for J; bases not matched to a gene: 5. This CDR3 is built from 18 residues. The CDR3 region is CASSLASGGAGSYNEQFF. The DNA for the CDR3 is TGCGCCAGCAGCTTGGCTAGCGGGGGGGCGGGATCCTACAATGAGCAGTTCTTC.

The rearrangement links TRBV15 to TRBJ1-2; the match to TRBD1 covers 7 bases. Germline V gene sequence: CDR1 LNHNV, CDR2 YYDKDF (reference sequence). The length of the CDR3 is 15 residues. V shed 7 bases, J shed 1 base, and the junction held 9 bases outside the gene matches. The CDR3 region has the DNA TGTGCCACCAACCCCGGGACAGAGAATAACTATGGCTACACCTTC. Encoded protein: CATNPGTENNYGYTF. Drawing the rest from reference TRBV15 and TRBJ1-2, the complete variable domain is DAMVIQNPRYQVTQFGKPVTLSCSQTLNHNVMYWYQQKSSQAPKLLFHYYDKDFNNEADTPDNFQSRRPNTSFCFLDIRSPGLGDTAMYLCATNPGTENNYGYTFGSGTRLTVV.

The genes are TRBV28 and TRBJ2-4; D assignment may be TRBD1 or TRBD2 (6 bases each). With 8 bases removed from V and 1 base from J, the gap between germline ends came to 12 bases. Germline CDR1 reads MDHEN; CDR2 reads SYDVKM. The CDR3 extends over 14 amino acids. CDR3 loop: CASRGPGAKNIQYF. The CDR3 DNA reads as TGTGCCAGCCGGGGGCCGGGGGCCAAAAACATTCAGTACTTC.

The chain uses TRBV7-9 and TRBJ1-1; D is unresolved. The ends were cut back, 2 bases at V and 2 bases at J, with 3 bases in the middle. This CDR3 contains 12 residues. Per germline, CDR1 SEHNR and CDR2 FQNEAQ (reference sequence). The CDR3 DNA is TGTGCCAGCAGCTTACTTAACACTGAAGCTTTCTTT. Its translation is CASSLLNTEAFF.